A selection of T cell receptor beta chains follows, all from one sample in a study of identifying expanded T cells in peripheral blood. The assay was immunoSEQ multiplex PCR, and TCRdb's table has in-frame clones only and misses some. The sample records about 100,000 clones, approximately 88% being singletons. Sequencing input: blood. These receptors originate from a person aged 18 to 75 in good health. Both conserved end residues are part of each CDR3. The D gene is left open where the match is weak. Clone sizes are given selectively: once, few, many, or a class where the clone is expanded.

>TRBJ1-2|-|TRBV29-1|-
CSANVRDLYGYTF
TGCAGCGCTAATGTCAGGGATCTTTATGGCTACACCTTC
>TRBJ1-1|-|TRBV9|-
CASSVAPTNTEAFF
TGTGCCAGCAGCGTAGCCCCCACGAACACTGAAGCTTTCTTT
>TRBJ2-7|-|TRBV19|TRBD1
CASSLGTGGDEQYF
TGTGCCAGTAGTTTGGGGACAGGGGGCGACGAGCAGTACTTC
>TRBJ2-3|-|TRBV18|-
CASSPVTGVADTQYF
TGTGCCAGCTCACCGGTTACAGGTGTAGCAGATACGCAGTATTTT
>TRBJ1-6|few|TRBV7-9|-
CASSYGHNSPLHF
TGTGCCAGCAGCTACGGACACAATTCACCCCTCCACTTT
>TRBJ2-7|-|TRBV5-4|TRBD2
CASSLEGLAGGAYF
TGTGCCAGCAGCTTGGAGGGACTAGCGGGAGGTGCATACTTC
>TRBJ1-5|-|TRBV7-9|-
CASSHLDQPQHF
TGTGCCAGCAGCCACCTAGATCAGCCCCAGCATTTT
>TRBJ2-1|once|TRBV5-1|TRBD2
CASSLDGGGYNEQFF
TGCGCCAGCAGCTTGGACGGCGGGGGTTACAATGAGCAGTTCTTC
>TRBJ2-2|-|TRBV4-3|-
CASSQGTPRDTGELFF
TGCGCCAGCAGCCAAGGGACCCCCAGGGACACCGGGGAGCTGTTTTTT
>TRBJ1-2|-|TRBV30|TRBD1
CAWRQRDRANYGYTF
TGTGCCTGGAGGCAAAGGGACAGGGCTAACTATGGCTACACCTTC
>TRBJ1-4|-|TRBV7-3|-
CASSLVDRTNEKLFF
TGTGCCAGCAGCTTAGTGGACAGAACTAATGAAAAACTGTTTTTT
>TRBJ1-2|-|TRBV5-4|TRBD1
CASSFQDRGYGYTF
TGTGCCAGCAGCTTCCAGGACAGGGGCTATGGCTACACCTTC
>TRBJ1-1|-|TRBV18|-
CASSPTGLKTPEAFF
TGTGCCAGCTCACCTACAGGTCTCAAGACTCCTGAAGCTTTCTTT
>TRBJ2-3|-|TRBV7-3|TRBD2
CASSLIGTSGNTDTQYF
TGTGCCAGCAGCTTAATTGGGACTAGCGGTAACACAGATACGCAGTATTTT
>TRBJ1-3|few|TRBV19|TRBD1
CASSIGTDGNTIYF
TGTGCCAGTAGTATCGGGACAGACGGAAACACCATATATTTT
>TRBJ2-3|many|TRBV4-2|-
CASSQERGVDTQYF
TGTGCCAGCAGCCAAGAAAGAGGGGTGGATACGCAGTATTTT
>TRBJ2-5|-|TRBV5-8|-
CASSLVPPKETQYF
TGTGCCAGCAGCTTGGTGCCGCCCAAAGAGACCCAGTACTTC
>TRBJ1-1|-|TRBV5-1|TRBD1
CASNPQTGMNTEAFF
TGCGCCAGCAACCCGCAGACAGGGATGAACACTGAAGCTTTCTTT
>TRBJ1-5|-|TRBV5-6|TRBD1
CASSRYPGGGEPQHF
TGTGCCAGCAGCCGATACCCAGGGGGCGGAGAGCCCCAGCATTTT
>TRBJ1-4|-|TRBV27|TRBD1
CASSRFLGQGYEKLFF
TGTGCCAGCTCTCGATTTTTGGGACAGGGGTATGAAAAACTGTTTTTT
>TRBJ1-1|-|TRBV11-3|-
CASSSWDGGSEAFF
TGTGCCAGCAGCTCTTGGGATGGGGGGTCTGAAGCTTTCTTT
>TRBJ2-5|-|TRBV29-1|-
CSVRGGQETQYF
TGCAGCGTTCGAGGGGGGCAAGAGACCCAGTACTTC
>TRBJ2-1|-|TRBV6-5|-
CASSYGGYDEQFF
TGTGCCAGCAGTTACGGGGGGTACGATGAGCAGTTCTTC
>TRBJ2-5|-|TRBV19|TRBD1
CASRPTGQRQETQYF
TGTGCCAGTAGACCAACGGGACAGCGCCAAGAGACCCAGTACTTC
>TRBJ2-1|-|TRBV6-4|TRBD2
CASRPGGGNEQFF
TGTGCCAGCAGACCCGGGGGGGGCAATGAGCAGTTCTTC
>TRBJ1-2|-|TRBV2|-
CASSEVGGGYGYTF
TGTGCCAGCAGTGAAGTAGGGGGAGGGTATGGCTACACCTTC
>TRBJ1-5|-|TRBV19|-
CASSFLSTGNQPQHF
TGTGCCAGTAGTTTCCTGAGCACAGGCAATCAGCCCCAGCATTTT
>TRBJ1-4|-|TRBV7-8|-
CASSLSYNPEKLFF
TGTGCCAGCAGCTTATCTTACAACCCGGAAAAACTGTTTTTT
>TRBJ2-1|once|TRBV9|-
CASSGGEIAGEQFF
TGTGCCAGCAGCGGCGGGGAGATTGCCGGTGAGCAGTTCTTC
>TRBJ1-2|-|TRBV5-1|-
CASSPGGQGRYTF
TGCGCCAGCAGCCCGGGAGGGCAAGGGAGATACACCTTC
>TRBJ2-2|-|TRBV7-2|-
CASSFLGITGELFF
TGTGCCAGCAGCTTCTTGGGGATCACCGGGGAGCTGTTTTTT
>TRBJ1-1|-|TRBV7-9|-
CASSHRQNLNTEAFF
TGTGCCAGCAGCCACCGACAGAATCTGAACACTGAAGCTTTCTTT
>TRBJ1-2|large|TRBV30|TRBD1
CAWTGGYGYTF
TGTGCCTGGACAGGGGGTTATGGCTACACCTTC
>TRBJ1-1|-|TRBV2|TRBD1
CASSTDRAVEAFF
TGTGCCAGCAGTACGGACAGGGCCGTGGAAGCTTTCTTT
>TRBJ2-5|-|TRBV10-3|-
CAISEPSRAVQETQYF
TGTGCCATCAGTGAGCCCAGCCGGGCTGTCCAAGAGACCCAGTACTTC
>TRBJ2-7|-|TRBV10-2|-
CASSEGSGVTYEQYF
TGCGCCAGCAGTGAAGGGTCAGGGGTGACCTACGAGCAGTACTTC
>TRBJ1-1|few|TRBV5-1|-
CASSENLIGRPTEAFF
TGCGCCAGCAGCGAAAATCTTATAGGACGGCCCACTGAAGCTTTCTTT
>TRBJ2-4|once|TRBV19|-
CASSIRGVAKNIQYF
TGTGCCAGTAGTATACGGGGAGTGGCCAAAAACATTCAGTACTTC
>TRBJ2-2|-|TRBV11-3|-
CASSLSGGELFF
TGTGCCAGCAGCCTCAGCGGCGGGGAGCTGTTTTTT
>TRBJ2-7|-|TRBV29-1|-
CSVGRGNHEQYF
TGCAGCGTGGGCAGGGGTAACCACGAGCAGTACTTC
>TRBJ1-5|-|TRBV18|-
CASSPSGLGYQPQHF
TGTGCCAGCTCACCCTCGGGCCTAGGTTATCAGCCCCAGCATTTT
>TRBJ2-6|-|TRBV21-1|-
CASSKVYSGANVLTF
TGTGCCAGCAGCAAGGTCTACTCTGGGGCCAACGTCCTGACTTTC
>TRBJ1-2|-|TRBV6-6|TRBD1
CASSWGTGSNGYTF
TGTGCCAGCAGTTGGGGGACAGGGTCCAATGGCTACACCTTC
>TRBJ2-7|-|TRBV4-1|-
CASSQAGGRPREQYF
TGCGCCAGCAGCCAAGCCGGCGGGCGACCCCGGGAGCAGTACTTC
>TRBJ1-5|-|TRBV7-8|-
CASSLGQGHGQPQHF
TGTGCCAGCAGCTTAGGGCAGGGACACGGTCAGCCCCAGCATTTT
>TRBJ1-1|-|TRBV5-1|-
CASRQYRLNTEAFF
TGCGCCAGCAGGCAGTATAGGCTGAACACTGAAGCTTTCTTT
>TRBJ1-2|-|TRBV6-1|-
CASSPDYYGYTF
TGTGCCAGCAGTCCAGATTACTATGGCTACACCTTC
>TRBJ2-1|-|TRBV10-3|TRBD2
CAISGGITSGQSSYNEQFF
TGTGCCATCAGTGGCGGCATCACTAGCGGTCAGAGCTCCTACAATGAGCAGTTCTTC
>TRBJ2-3|-|TRBV7-7|-
CASSLAGLAGDTQYF
TGTGCCAGCAGCTTAGCCGGGCTAGCCGGAGATACGCAGTATTTT
>TRBJ1-2|-|TRBV14|-
CASSQGGPGYGYTF
TGTGCCAGCAGCCAAGGGGGCCCAGGTTATGGCTACACCTTC
>TRBJ2-1|-|TRBV19|-
CASSRWGIQFF
TGTGCCAGTAGTAGGTGGGGGATCCAGTTCTTC
>TRBJ2-7|-|TRBV5-1|-
CASGSSATFNEQYF
TGCGCCAGCGGGTCCTCAGCCACCTTCAACGAGCAGTACTTC
>TRBJ2-7|-|TRBV19|TRBD2
CASSLLAGGQYEQYF
TGTGCCAGTAGTCTACTAGCGGGAGGGCAGTACGAGCAGTACTTC
>TRBJ2-1|-|TRBV5-1|TRBD2
CASSLSLLAGVRYNEQFF
TGCGCCAGCAGCTTGTCCCTACTAGCGGGAGTACGTTACAATGAGCAGTTCTTC